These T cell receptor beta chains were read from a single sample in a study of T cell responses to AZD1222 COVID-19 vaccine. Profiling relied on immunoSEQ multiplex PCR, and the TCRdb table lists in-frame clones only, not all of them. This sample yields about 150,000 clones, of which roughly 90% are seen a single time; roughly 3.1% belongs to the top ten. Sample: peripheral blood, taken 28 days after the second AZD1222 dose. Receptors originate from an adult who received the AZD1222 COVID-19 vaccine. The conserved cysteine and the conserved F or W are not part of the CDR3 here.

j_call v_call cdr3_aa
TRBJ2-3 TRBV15 ATSRDYTDTQY
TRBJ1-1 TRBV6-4 ASSEMGGYTEAF
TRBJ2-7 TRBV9 ASSVDGLSGEQY
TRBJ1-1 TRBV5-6 ASSWGAQGRETF
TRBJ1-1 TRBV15 ATSTDNTEAF
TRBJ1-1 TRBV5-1 ASSTQGATDTEAF
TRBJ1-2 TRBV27 ASSDSPMHYT
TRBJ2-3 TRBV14 ASSQDPSTRGTDTQY
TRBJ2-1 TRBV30 AWAEFGSYNEQF
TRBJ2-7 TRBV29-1 SVDYRGTIHEQY
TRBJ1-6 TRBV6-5 ASSPSLGTNSPLH